In its sample, the clone carrying this T cell receptor (beta chain) was seen many times. Its specificity is unknown. Template switching added a universal primer site, and cDNA bore unique molecular identifiers. One entry per CDR3 protein results from TCRdb running MiXCR on the 5' RACE reads. The sample carries 200,000 to 250,000 distinct CDR3 sequences, about 10% recorded once. The sample originates from a study of identical twins. Every one of the donors was a healthy Caucasian. Overall study results and limits: With abundant cord blood beta clonotypes, insertions were fewer; memory repertoires showed no such pattern. Analyses of zero insertions could, in part, be confounded by invariant MAIT and iNKT cells.

Germline loops: CDR1 DFQATT, CDR2 SNEGSKA (reference sequence). CDR3 size: 14 residues. V was cut by 5 bases and J by 0 bases, with 14 bases left in between. The chain carries TRBV20-1 and TRBJ2-7, with D perhaps TRBD2 (5 bases). The sample taken for sequencing was memory T cells sorted from blood. This TCR was sampled from a man aged 50 to 59 in good health. In DNA, the CDR3 is TGCAGTGCTCGAAGCGGTCCTAGCTCCTACGAGCAGTACTTC. This encodes CSARSGPSSYEQYF.